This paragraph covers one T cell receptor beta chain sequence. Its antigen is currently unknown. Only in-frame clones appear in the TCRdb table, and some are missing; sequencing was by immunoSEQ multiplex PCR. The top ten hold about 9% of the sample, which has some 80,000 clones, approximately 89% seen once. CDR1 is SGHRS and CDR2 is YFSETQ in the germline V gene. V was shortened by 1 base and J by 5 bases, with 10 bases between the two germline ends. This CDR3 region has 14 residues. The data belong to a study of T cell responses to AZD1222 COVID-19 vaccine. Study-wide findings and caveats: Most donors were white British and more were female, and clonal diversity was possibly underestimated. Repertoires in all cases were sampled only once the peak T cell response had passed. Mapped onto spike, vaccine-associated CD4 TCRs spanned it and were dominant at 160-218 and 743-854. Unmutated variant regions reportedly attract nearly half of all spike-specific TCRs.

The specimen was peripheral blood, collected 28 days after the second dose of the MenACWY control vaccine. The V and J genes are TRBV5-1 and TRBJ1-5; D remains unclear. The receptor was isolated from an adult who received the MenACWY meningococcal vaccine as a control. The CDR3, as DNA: TGCGCCAGCAGCTTGTCCCCTGGGGATCAGCCCCAGCATTTT. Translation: CASSLSPGDQPQHF.